The sequence of this T cell receptor beta chain was determined in a study of blood T cell repertoires in COVID-19. Deletions cut 3 bases from V and 2 bases from J, with 10 bases between. Germline V CDR1 and CDR2: MGHRA, YSYEKL. The CDR3 loop spans 14 amino acids. Clones were sequenced by immunoSEQ multiplex PCR, and TCRdb holds only the in-frame ones, with some missing. The sample records fewer than 85,000 clones, 88% being singletons. This clone was seen once. The sample carries other DNA sequences with the same CDR3. The sequence was obtained from a human donor in a cohort sampled during active COVID-19. Sequencing was carried out using peripheral blood. This sequence joins TRBV4-1 and TRBJ1-2; tentative D call: TRBD1 (6 bases). CDR3 sequence reads: CASSHEDRNYGYTF. The CDR3 DNA sequence: TGCGCCAGCAGCCACGAAGACAGGAACTATGGCTACACCTTC.